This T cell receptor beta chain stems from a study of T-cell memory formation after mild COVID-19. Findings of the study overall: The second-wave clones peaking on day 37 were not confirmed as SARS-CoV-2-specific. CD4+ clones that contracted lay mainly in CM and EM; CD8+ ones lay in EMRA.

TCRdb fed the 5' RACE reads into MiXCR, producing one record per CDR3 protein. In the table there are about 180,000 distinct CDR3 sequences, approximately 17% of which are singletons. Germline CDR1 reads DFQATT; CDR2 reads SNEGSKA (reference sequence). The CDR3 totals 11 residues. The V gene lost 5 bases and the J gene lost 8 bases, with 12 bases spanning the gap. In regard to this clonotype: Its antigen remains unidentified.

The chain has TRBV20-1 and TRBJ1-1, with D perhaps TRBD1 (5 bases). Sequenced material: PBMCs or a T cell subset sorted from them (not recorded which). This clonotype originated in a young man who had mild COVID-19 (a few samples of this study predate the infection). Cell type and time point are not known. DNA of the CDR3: TGCAGTGCTCGGGGTGGGGGAGAAGCTTTCTTT. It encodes CSARGGGEAFF.